This record covers a single T cell receptor (beta chain). The antigen is undetermined. The data were obtained in a study of PD-1 blockade in mismatch repair-deficient tumors. Looking at the study overall: All were previously treated, progressing patients with 11 to 13 mismatch repair-deficient cancer types.

The CDR3 spans 13 residues. Germline lookup yields CDR1 SGHRS and CDR2 YFSETQ. V gave up 1 base and J gave up 8 bases, with 9 bases separating them. Mismatch repair deficiency was confirmed in all patients, by PCR or immunohistochemistry. The TCR-sequenced patients were a few responders to pembrolizumab. Study observations and caveats: Tumor-resident clones, often absent from pretreatment blood, expanded after pembrolizumab and then contracted.

Assay used: immunoSEQ multiplex PCR; TCRdb lists only in-frame clones, some missing. The profile shows tens of thousands of clones, roughly 78% of them singletons. The sample in question was peripheral blood, obtained 4 weeks after starting pembrolizumab. The clonotype comes from an adult with mismatch repair-deficient cancer. This sequence joins TRBV5-1 and TRBJ1-4; D remains ambiguous. The CDR3 reads CASSLNGMEKLFF. CDR3 in DNA: TGCGCCAGCAGCTTGAACGGGATGGAAAAACTGTTTTTT.